This TCR beta chain was retrieved from a study of CD8 T cells in ankylosing spondylitis. Overall study results and limits: Clones linked to the disease showed a CD8+ phenotype. They occurred at relatively low frequencies in peripheral blood. Blood from ankylosing spondylitis patients appeared to carry a characteristic roughly 8-variant TCR beta motif. Matched ankylosing spondylitis synovial fluid reportedly showed significant enrichment of disease-linked clones.

At least ten counts were recorded for this clonotype. Its antigen remains unknown. V was clipped by 0 bases and J by 5 bases; unmatched bases: 10. Germline V gene lookup returns CDR1 SGDLS and CDR2 YYNGEE. The CDR3 extends over 17 amino acids. For TCR beta, libraries came from quantitative 5'-RACE with molecular barcodes. Each CDR3 protein gets one entry after TCRdb re-called the 5' RACE reads with MiXCR. Altogether more than 110,000 distinct CDR3 sequences are present, roughly 7.7% being singletons, with the ten largest covering about 7.1%. The sequenced sample was synovial fluid, either unsorted or a sorted T cell fraction (not recorded which). The V and J genes are TRBV9 and TRBJ2-1, with 8 nucleotides matching TRBD2. This TCR was sampled from a male donor with ankylosing spondylitis. The CDR3 coding sequence is TGTGCCAGCAGCGTAGGTATGCGGGAGGTCGGCGACAATGAGCAGTTCTTC. It is translated as CASSVGMREVGDNEQFF. The entire variable domain, with the rest obtained from reference TRBV9 and TRBJ2-1, is as follows: DSGVTQTPKHLITATGQRVTLRCSPRSGDLSVYWYQQSLDQGLQFLIQYYNGEERAKGNILERFSAQQFPDLHSELNLSSLELGDSALYFCASSVGMREVGDNEQFFGPGTRLTVL.